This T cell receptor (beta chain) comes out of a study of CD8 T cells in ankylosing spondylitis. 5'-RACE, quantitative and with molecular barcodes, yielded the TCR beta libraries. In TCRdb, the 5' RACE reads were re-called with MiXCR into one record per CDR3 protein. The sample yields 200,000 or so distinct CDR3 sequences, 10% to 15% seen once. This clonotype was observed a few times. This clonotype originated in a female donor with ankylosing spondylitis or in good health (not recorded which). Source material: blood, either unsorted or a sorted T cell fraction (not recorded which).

The CDR3 region has the DNA TGTGCCAGCAGCTTACAGGGAACGGGGCCGTATTTT. Translation gives CASSLQGTGPYF. The chain recombines TRBV7-2 with TRBJ2-3; D possibly uses TRBD1 or TRBD2 (5 bases each). CDR1 SGHTA and CDR2 FQGNSA come from the germline V gene. Between the trimmed V and J ends, which lost 2 bases and 14 bases, there was a span of 14 bases. The CDR3 has 12 residues.